Each of the 6 T cell receptor beta chains below was sequenced from the same sample in a study of blood T cell repertoires in COVID-19. Profiled with immunoSEQ multiplex PCR; TCRdb holds only in-frame clones, not every one. The sample lists around 140,000 clones, about 87% occurring once. The specimen sequenced was peripheral blood. These TCRs come from a woman aged 45-59 years with acute or convalescent COVID-19.

The genes are TRBV5-8 and TRBJ2-7, with 7 bases that match TRBD1. The CDR3 is made up of 15 amino acids. Per germline, CDR1 SGHTS and CDR2 YDEGEE. V lost 7 bases to trimming and J lost 5 bases; unmatched junction nucleotides: 15. CDR3 DNA: TGTGCCAGCCACCTAGACAGGACAGGACCTAACGAGCAGTACTTC. It translates to CASHLDRTGPNEQYF.

The rearrangement links TRBV30 to TRBJ2-3; no firm D call. The germline V gene encodes CDR1 GTSNPN and CDR2 SVGIG (reference sequence). The CDR3 sequence is 14 residues long. V was shortened by 0 bases and J by 1 base, with 8 bases between the two germline ends. Here the CDR3 DNA reads TGTGCCTGGAGTGTTGGCAGCGGCACAGATACGCAGTATTTT. It codes for CAWSVGSGTDTQYF.

This clone was counted only a few times. The rearrangement joins TRBV7-9 to TRBJ2-7; TRBD2 matches 8 bases. Germline CDR1 reads SEHNR; CDR2 reads FQNEAQ (reference sequence). The CDR3 spans 16 residues. After removal of 1 base from V and 6 bases from J, the junction contained 11 bases not matched to a gene. Here the CDR3 DNA reads TGTGCCAGCAGCTTAGATGCGGGGGGCTCCGGGGCCGAGCAGTACTTC. Its protein is CASSLDAGGSGAEQYF.

The genes are TRBV10-3 and TRBJ2-2, with unresolved D. The length of the CDR3 is 14 residues. V lost 0 bases and J lost 6, with 8 bases in between. CDR1 is ENHRY, CDR2 SYGVKD, per germline. CDR3 in amino acids: CAISESVEAGELFF. The CDR3 nucleotides read TGTGCCATCAGTGAGTCGGTAGAGGCCGGGGAGCTGTTTTTT.

The chain links TRBV4-1 to TRBJ1-2; perhaps TRBD1 as D (6 bases). The CDR3 contains 15 residues. V shed 4 bases and J shed 0 bases, with 12 bases lying between them. Per the germline V gene, CDR1 is MGHRA and CDR2 is YSYEKL. Here the CDR3 reads CASSPIQGTNYGYTF. Here the CDR3 DNA reads TGCGCCAGCAGCCCAATACAGGGAACTAACTATGGCTACACCTTC.

The chain combines TRBV6-1 with TRBJ1-2, with 11 bases that match TRBD1. The CDR3 covers 17 residues. The V and J ends lost 1 base and 0 bases, in that order; junction bases with no gene match: 4. Germline V gene lookup returns CDR1 MNHNS and CDR2 SASEGT. CDR3 coding DNA: TGTGCCAGCAGTGAAGGGACAGGGGGCCTAGCTAACTATGGCTACACCTTC. Its protein product is CASSEGTGGLANYGYTF.